Listed here are 25 T cell receptor beta chains from one sample, sequenced in a study of blood T cell repertoires in COVID-19. TCRdb's table, derived via immunoSEQ multiplex PCR, lists solely in-frame clones and lacks some. Among 130,000 to 150,000 clones listed, 70% to 90% were seen once. Sample: peripheral blood. The receptors were sampled from a woman between 50 and 59 years old with acute or convalescent COVID-19.

The V and J genes are TRBV18 and TRBJ1-6, with unresolved D. V was cut by 3 bases and J by 5 bases, with 14 bases left in between. CDR3 length: 16 amino acids. Germline values: CDR1 KGHSH, CDR2 LQKENI. Written as DNA, the CDR3 is TGTGCCAGCTCACCCCCATCCGCCCGCGATAATTCACCCCTCCACTTT. It yields the protein CASSPPSARDNSPLHF.

This clone is labeled medium-sized. V and J are TRBV11-1 and TRBJ1-2, with unresolved D. Looked up from germline, CDR1 is SGHAT and CDR2 is FQDESV (reference sequence). V lost 4 bases, J lost 8 bases, and 17 bases lay in between. There are 14 residues in the CDR3. The chain's CDR3 is CASSYPRGASGYTF. CDR3 coding DNA: TGTGCCAGCAGCTACCCCCGTGGAGCGAGCGGCTACACCTTC.

This clone has at least ten counts. The rearrangement links TRBV4-3 to TRBJ2-7, with 10 positions matching TRBD2. Germline V gives CDR1 LGHNA, CDR2 YSLEER. V dropped 3 bases and J dropped 2; count of bases not matched to a gene: 10. This CDR3 is 17 amino acids long. CDR3 DNA: TGCGCCAGCAGCCAGGGCTCCGGGACTAGCGTTGCCTACGAGCAGTACTTC. As protein: CASSQGSGTSVAYEQYF.

The chain uses TRBV7-8 and TRBJ1-5; D call uncertain. The CDR3 totals 16 residues. Trimming removed 5 bases at V and 0 bases at J, with 14 bases between. Per the germline V gene, CDR1 is SGHVS and CDR2 is FQNEAQ. CDR3 bases: TGTGCCAGCAGCCAGAGGCCCAGATATAGCAATCAGCCCCAGCATTTT. Translating it yields CASSQRPRYSNQPQHF.

With respect to this clone: Other DNA sequences of this sample code for an identical CDR3. The chain is built from TRBV7-2 and TRBJ2-1; 14 nucleotides agree with TRBD2. V lost 3 bases, J lost 7 bases, and 2 bases stayed unmatched. CDR3 length: 15 amino acids. CDR1 and CDR2 from the germline V gene are SGHTA and FQGNSA. CDR3 bases: TGTGCCAGCAGCTTTAGGACTAGCGGGGGGAATGAGCAGTTCTTC. Amino acid sequence: CASSFRTSGGNEQFF.

This clone has more than one count but fewer than ten. Here the CDR3 DNA reads TGTGCCAGCAGCTTAGCGGGGGGACTAGCGGGATACAATGAGCAGTTCTTC. Translation: CASSLAGGLAGYNEQFF. The V gene is TRBV7-6, the J gene TRBJ2-1; 13 bases agree with TRBD2. This CDR3 spans 17 amino acids. V dropped 0 bases and J dropped 4; count of bases not matched to a gene: 3. Germline V gene data show CDR1 as SGHVS and CDR2 as FNYEAQ.

The CDR3 loop is CASSPQGALGNQPQHF. CDR3 coding DNA: TGTGCCAGCTCACCACAGGGGGCGTTGGGCAATCAGCCCCAGCATTTT. This chain joins TRBV18 and TRBJ1-5; 7 bases match TRBD1. The V and J ends lost 1 base and 2 bases, in that order; junction bases with no gene match: 5. The CDR3 has 16 amino acids. Germline-derived CDR1 and CDR2 are KGHSH and LQKENI. The full variable domain, its missing parts supplied by reference TRBV18 and TRBJ1-5, is NAGVMQNPRHLVRRRGQEARLRCSPMKGHSHVYWYRQLPEEGLKFMVYLQKENIIDESGMPKERFSAEFPKEGPSILRIQQVVRGDSAAYFCASSPQGALGNQPQHFGDGTRLSIL.

V gene TRBV7-6 combines with J gene TRBJ2-7; 14 bases are a match to TRBD2. CDR3 length: 15 residues. The germline V gene encodes CDR1 SGHVS and CDR2 FNYEAQ. J lost 4 bases, V lost 3 bases, and 2 bases had no gene match. The CDR3, as DNA: TGTGCCAGCAGCTTGGGGACTAGCGGGGGATACGAGCAGTACTTC. Its protein product is CASSLGTSGGYEQYF. The full variable domain, completed using reference TRBV7-6 and TRBJ2-7, is GAGVSQSPRYKVTKRGQDVALRCDPISGHVSLYWYRQALGQGPEFLTYFNYEAQQDKSGLPNDRFSAERPEGSISTLTIQRTEQRDSAMYRCASSLGTSGGYEQYFGPGTRLTVT.

The J gene is TRBJ2-5, the V gene TRBV11-2; the D is unclear. Trimming removed 0 bases at V and 8 bases at J, with 16 bases between. Germline assignment: CDR1 SGHAT and CDR2 FQNNGV. The CDR3 totals 15 residues. CDR3 loop: CASSLDMSTINTQYF. The CDR3, as DNA: TGTGCCAGCAGCTTAGATATGTCCACTATTAACACCCAGTACTTC.

J is TRBJ1-2 and V is TRBV30; D unclear. Between the trimmed V and J ends, which lost 0 bases and 5 bases, there was a span of 19 bases. This CDR3 spans 16 amino acids. Germline V lookup: CDR1 GTSNPN, CDR2 SVGIG (reference sequence). CDR3 region: CAWSVRPFTGVYGYTF. The CDR3 DNA reads as TGTGCCTGGAGTGTACGACCGTTTACTGGAGTTTATGGCTACACCTTC.

The gene calls are TRBV7-8 and TRBJ2-1, with D perhaps TRBD2 (6 bases). CDR3 length: 12 amino acids. V was clipped by 4 bases and J by 7 bases, with 8 bases between them. Germline CDR1 SGHVS, CDR2 FQNEAQ. CDR3 DNA sequence: TGTGCCAGCAGCTACGGGGGAAATGAGCAGTTCTTC. Residues: CASSYGGNEQFF.

The chain recombines TRBV25-1 with TRBJ1-4; TRBD1 is a possible D gene (5 bases). The germline V gene has CDR1 MGHDK and CDR2 SYGVNS. Trimming took off 5 bases at V and 3 bases at J, with 7 bases between the two ends. CDR3 length: 13 residues. The CDR3 loop reads CASSRGPNEKLFF. In DNA, the CDR3 is TGTGCCAGCAGTAGGGGTCCTAATGAAAAACTGTTTTTT. The full variable domain, completed using reference TRBV25-1 and TRBJ1-4, is EADIYQTPRYLVIGTGKKITLECSQTMGHDKMYWYQQDPGMELHLIHYSYGVNSTEKGDLSSESTVSRIRTEHFPLTLESARPSHTSQYLCASSRGPNEKLFFGSGTQLSVL.

About this clone: The sample carries other DNA sequences with the same CDR3. The chain couples TRBV7-3 to TRBJ1-1, with D tentatively TRBD1 (5 bases). The V end was cut by 3 bases, the J end by 5 bases, with 10 bases between. This CDR3 has 13 amino acids. Germline V gives CDR1 SGHTA, CDR2 FQGTGA. Written as DNA, the CDR3 is TGTGCCAGCAGCTTTCAGGGAACGACTGAAGCTTTCTTT. Protein product: CASSFQGTTEAFF.

This clone came up many times. CDR3 region: CASSGIGGPYNEQFF. In DNA form, the CDR3 reads TGTGCCAGCAGTGGTATCGGGGGACCGTACAATGAGCAGTTCTTC. J is TRBJ2-1 and V is TRBV2; possible D gene TRBD2, 6 bases. Trimming cost V 4 bases and J 4 bases, with 14 bases left between them. Germline V lookup: CDR1 SNHLY, CDR2 FYNNEI. This CDR3 has 15 residues.

This sequence joins TRBV5-4 and TRBJ1-5, with a possible D match to TRBD1 (6 bases). The length of the CDR3 is 15 residues. CDR1 and CDR2 (germline): SGHNT, YYREEE (reference sequence). Trimming took off 4 bases at V and 0 bases at J, with 11 bases between the two ends. The CDR3 DNA reads as TGTGCCAGCAGCATAGGGGACAATAGCAATCAGCCCCAGCATTTT. Its protein product is CASSIGDNSNQPQHF.

With respect to this clone: The junction departs from germline at one end; a sequencing error may be responsible. The rearrangement joins TRBV28 to TRBJ1-3; D remains unclear. The germline V gene encodes CDR1 MDHEN and CDR2 SYDVKM. The CDR3 runs 13 residues. The CDR3 loop reads CASSPPPGNTIYF. DNA for the CDR3: TGTGCCAGCAGTCCTCCCCCTGGCAACACCATATATTTT.

In DNA, the CDR3 is TGTGCCAGCACGGAGGCACCAACCTCCTATAATTCACCCCTCCACTTT. Its protein is CASTEAPTSYNSPLHF. V and J are TRBV6-4 and TRBJ1-6; no definite D call. This CDR3 is built from 16 residues. Looked up from germline, CDR1 is MRHNA and CDR2 is SNTAGT. The germline V and J ends were trimmed by 7 bases and 0 bases, with 13 bases remaining between them.

The chain is built from TRBV5-1 and TRBJ1-2, with D uncertain. This CDR3 has 13 amino acids. CDR1 is SGHRS, CDR2 YFSETQ, per germline. Trimming removed 6 bases at V and 1 base at J, with 10 bases between. In DNA, the CDR3 is TGCGCCAGCACCCCAGGCTTTAACTATGGCTACACCTTC. It translates to CASTPGFNYGYTF.

The gene calls are TRBV4-3 and TRBJ1-4, with D perhaps TRBD1 (5 bases). CDR1 and CDR2 from the germline V gene are LGHNA and YSLEER. V was trimmed by 0 bases and J by 13 bases, leaving 15 bases between them. This CDR3 has 14 residues. CDR3 sequence reads: CASSQEGGTFRLFF. The CDR3 DNA reads as TGCGCCAGCAGCCAAGAGGGGGGGACTTTCAGACTGTTTTTT.

The V and J genes are TRBV11-2 and TRBJ1-3, with D hard to call. This CDR3 is 13 amino acids long. Looked up from germline, CDR1 is SGHAT and CDR2 is FQNNGV. V lost 0 bases to trimming and J lost 4 bases, with 4 bases between them. The CDR3 loop reads CASSLEAGNTIYF. The DNA for the CDR3 is TGTGCCAGCAGCTTAGAGGCAGGAAACACCATATATTTT.

The chain is built from TRBV19 and TRBJ2-7, with D possibly matching TRBD1 (6 bases). The CDR3 has 14 residues. Germline loops: CDR1 LNHDA, CDR2 SQIVND (reference sequence). The V end was cut by 7 bases, the J end by 3 bases, with 16 bases between. DNA of the CDR3: TGTGCCAGTACTCTAGGGGGTGGAAGCTACGAGCAGTACTTC. As protein: CASTLGGGSYEQYF.

Only one count was recorded for this clone. V usage is TRBV4-2 and J usage is TRBJ1-1, with D unresolved. CDR1 is LGHNA and CDR2 is YNFKEQ in the germline V gene. V lost 4 bases to trimming and J lost 5 bases, with 14 bases between them. The CDR3 has 14 residues. CDR3 protein: CASSLAAEGTEAFF. Written as DNA, the CDR3 is TGTGCCAGCAGCCTGGCGGCTGAGGGTACTGAAGCTTTCTTT.

V is TRBV2 and J is TRBJ1-5; D unresolved. V lost 1 base to trimming and J lost 7 bases, with 5 bases between them. The CDR3 has 12 residues. Germline CDR1 SNHLY, CDR2 FYNNEI. For the CDR3, the DNA is TGTGCCAGCAGTGAAGACGCGCAGCCCCAGCATTTT. It translates to CASSEDAQPQHF.

The chain has TRBV19 and TRBJ2-5, with 7 bases identical to TRBD1. The V gene end was trimmed by 10 bases and the J gene end by 3 bases; junction bases not matched to a gene: 8. The CDR3 is made up of 13 amino acids. The germline CDR1 and CDR2 sequences are LNHDA and SQIVND (reference sequence). The CDR3, as DNA: TGTGCCACCATCGGGACAGTAAAAGAGACCCAGTACTTC. This codes for CATIGTVKETQYF.

V is TRBV19 and J is TRBJ1-5; D remains ambiguous. Trimming took off 9 bases at V and 1 base at J, with 10 bases between the two ends. The V gene's germline CDR1 is LNHDA and CDR2 SQIVND (reference sequence). The CDR3 is made up of 13 amino acids. In DNA, the CDR3 is TGTGCCAGCTCGTTTGAGAGCAATCAGCCCCAGCATTTT. This translates into CASSFESNQPQHF.